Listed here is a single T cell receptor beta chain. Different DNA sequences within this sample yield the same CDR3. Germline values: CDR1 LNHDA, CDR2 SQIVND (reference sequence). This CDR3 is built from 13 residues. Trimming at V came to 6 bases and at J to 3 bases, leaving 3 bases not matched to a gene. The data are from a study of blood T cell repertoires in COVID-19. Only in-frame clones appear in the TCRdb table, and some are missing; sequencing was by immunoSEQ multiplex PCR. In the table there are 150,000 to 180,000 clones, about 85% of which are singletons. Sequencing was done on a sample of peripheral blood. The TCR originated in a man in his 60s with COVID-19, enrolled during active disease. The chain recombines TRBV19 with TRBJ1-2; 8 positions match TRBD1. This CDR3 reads CASSPTGDYGYTF. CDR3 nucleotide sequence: TGTGCCAGTAGCCCGACAGGGGACTATGGCTACACCTTC. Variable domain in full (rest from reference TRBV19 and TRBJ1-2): DGGITQSPKYLFRKEGQNVTLSCEQNLNHDAMYWYRQDPGQGLRLIYYSQIVNDFQKGDIAEGYSVSREKKESFPLTVTSAQKNPTAFYLCASSPTGDYGYTFGSGTRLTVV.